What follows are 29 T cell receptor beta chains derived from one specimen sequenced in a study of vaccination and CD4 T cells after COVID-19. These receptors have no identified antigens. CD4+ T cells that had been cultured provided DNA sequenced with the Oncomine TCR Beta short-read assay. TCRdb reprocessed the PCR reads with MiXCR, giving one entry per CDR3 protein. The sample records roughly 14,000 distinct CDR3 sequences, around half being singletons. Treatment described: roughly ten-day PBMC culture with coronavirus spike peptide pools or control peptides (ViraFEST assay). The starting material was CD4+ T cells from blood, cultured in vitro, obtained before SARS-CoV-2 vaccination. Receptors originate from a human donor who had recovered from COVID-19.

This clonotype was observed once. The genes are TRBV4-3 and TRBJ2-7; tentative D call: TRBD2 (6 bases). This CDR3 contains 18 residues. Germline V gene data show CDR1 as LGHNA and CDR2 as YSLEER. V gave up 1 base and J gave up 2 bases, with 21 bases separating them. CDR3 residues: CASSQALLGAGAPYEQYF. CDR3 sequence (DNA): TGCGCCAGCAGCCAAGCCCTACTTGGAGCGGGCGCCCCCTACGAGCAGTACTTC.

This clonotype was found a few times. This rearrangement joins TRBV24-1 to TRBJ2-5, with 8 bases that match TRBD2. CDR1 KGHDR and CDR2 SFDVKD come from the germline V gene. The CDR3 covers 15 residues. V gave up 2 bases and J gave up 0 bases; unmatched junction bases: 1. CDR3 sequence (DNA): TGTGCCACCAGTGATTCTAGCGGGTACCAAGAGACCCAGTACTTC. Amino acid sequence: CATSDSSGYQETQYF.

The rearrangement links TRBV19 to TRBJ2-1, with D tentatively TRBD1 (5 bases). The V and J ends lost 6 bases and 1 base respectively, with 13 bases between them. There are 15 residues in the CDR3. In germline, CDR1 is LNHDA, CDR2 SQIVND (reference sequence). This CDR3 is CASRQDRESYNEQFF. In DNA form, the CDR3 reads TGTGCCAGTAGACAAGACAGAGAATCCTACAATGAGCAGTTCTTC.

The J gene is TRBJ1-3, the V gene TRBV11-3, with D unclear. This CDR3 is built from 13 residues. V was shortened by 4 bases and J by 4 bases, with 8 bases between the two germline ends. Germline-derived CDR1 and CDR2 are SGHNT and YENEEA. Written as DNA, the CDR3 is TGTGCCAGCAGCTCGACTCGGGGAAACACCATATATTTT. This translates into CASSSTRGNTIYF.

This clonotype was picked up a small number of times. The chain has TRBV19 and TRBJ1-1; D possibly corresponds to TRBD1 (6 bases). Germline-derived CDR1 and CDR2 are LNHDA and SQIVND (reference sequence). Trimming stripped 2 bases from V and 8 bases from J, with 15 bases between. The CDR3 has 14 amino acids. CDR3 nucleotide sequence: TGTGCCAGTAGTATAAGGGGGAGGGGCGCGGAAGCTTTCTTT. Translation gives CASSIRGRGAEAFF.

The rearrangement joins TRBV20-1 to TRBJ2-5; TRBD2 might be the D (6 bases). The germline V and J ends were trimmed by 6 bases and 0 bases, with 17 bases remaining between them. This CDR3 is 15 amino acids long. The germline CDR1 and CDR2 sequences are DFQATT and SNEGSKA (reference sequence). The CDR3 DNA reads TGCAGTGCCGCAGATAGCGGCCAGTACCAAGAGACCCAGTACTTC. As protein: CSAADSGQYQETQYF.

This sequence joins TRBV11-3 and TRBJ2-5; perhaps TRBD1 as D (7 bases). The germline CDR1 and CDR2 sequences are SGHNT and YENEEA. With 1 base removed from V and 7 bases from J, the gap between germline ends came to 13 bases. This CDR3 spans 14 amino acids. CDR3 DNA: TGTGCCAGCAGCTTAGCAGGGGGGTCGGGGACCCAGTACTTC. Protein product: CASSLAGGSGTQYF.

In its sample, this clonotype is medium-sized. V gene TRBV7-2 combines with J gene TRBJ1-1; D is unclear. Per germline, CDR1 SGHTA and CDR2 FQGNSA. The V end lost 2 bases, the J end lost 8 bases, and 6 bases lay between the germline ends. The CDR3 runs to 11 residues. The CDR3 region has the DNA TGTGCCAGCAGCTTAAGGCGAGAAGCTTTCTTT. As protein: CASSLRREAFF. Together with reference TRBV7-2 and TRBJ1-1, the CDR3 gives the full variable domain: GAGVSQSPSNKVTEKGKDVELRCDPISGHTALYWYRQSLGQGLEFLIYFQGNSAPDKSGLPSDRFSAERTGGSVSTLTIQRTQQEDSAVYLCASSLRREAFFGQGTRLTVV.

The gene calls are TRBV28 and TRBJ2-1, with D maybe TRBD2 (5 bases). Trimming shortened V by 5 bases and J by 12 bases, and 11 bases separated the two germline ends. This CDR3 comprises 11 residues. The V gene's germline CDR1 is MDHEN and CDR2 SYDVKM. In nucleotides, the CDR3 is TGTGCCAGCAGTCTAGCCATCGGGCAGTTCTTC. Residues: CASSLAIGQFF.

The chain combines TRBV19 with TRBJ2-5; 10 bases line up with TRBD1. CDR3 length: 14 residues. After removal of 8 bases from V and 4 bases from J, the junction contained 7 bases not matched to a gene. Looked up from germline, CDR1 is LNHDA and CDR2 is SQIVND (reference sequence). CDR3 loop: CASHGTGAGETQYF. The CDR3 region has the DNA TGTGCCAGTCACGGGACAGGGGCGGGAGAGACCCAGTACTTC.

The chain couples TRBV30 to TRBJ1-5, with no clear D. There are 15 residues in the CDR3. Trimming pared 3 bases from V and 3 bases from J, leaving 15 bases between. The germline V gene has CDR1 GTSNPN and CDR2 SVGIG (reference sequence). For the CDR3, the DNA is TGTGCCTGGAGCGTAAGGACTCGATCCAATCAGCCCCAGCATTTT. As protein: CAWSVRTRSNQPQHF.

The chain uses TRBV28 and TRBJ1-6; unclear D gene. Germline CDR1 and CDR2: MDHEN and SYDVKM. V was cut by 4 bases and J by 11 bases, with 12 bases left in between. The CDR3 contains 13 residues. The CDR3 nucleotides are TGTGCCAGCAGTTCCACTCTCTTAGCACCCCTCCACTTT. It codes for CASSSTLLAPLHF.

V usage is TRBV2 and J usage is TRBJ1-5; D is perhaps TRBD1 (6 bases). The CDR3 length is 15 residues. The V end lost 8 bases, the J end lost 0 bases, and 14 bases lay between the germline ends. Germline V gives CDR1 SNHLY, CDR2 FYNNEI. CDR3 region: CASRTEKLSNQPQHF. The CDR3 nucleotides are TGTGCCAGCCGGACAGAAAAACTTAGCAATCAGCCCCAGCATTTT.

This clonotype was counted only a few times. V gene TRBV20-1 combines with J gene TRBJ2-5; 12 bases line up with TRBD2. V lost 4 bases and J lost 5; bases outside the gene matches: 8. The CDR3 totals 15 residues. CDR1 is DFQATT and CDR2 is SNEGSKA in the germline V gene (reference sequence). The CDR3 is CSATTSGGTGETQYF. CDR3 in DNA: TGCAGTGCTACGACTAGCGGGGGTACTGGCGAGACCCAGTACTTC.

The rearrangement joins TRBV20-1 to TRBJ2-3, with TRBD1 as a possible D gene (5 bases). CDR1 and CDR2 from the germline V gene are DFQATT and SNEGSKA (reference sequence). CDR3 length: 14 amino acids. Between the trimmed V and J ends, which lost 4 bases and 4 bases, there was a span of 15 bases. This CDR3 is CSAKDIVRSDTQYF. The DNA for the CDR3 is TGCAGTGCTAAGGACATCGTGCGGTCAGATACGCAGTATTTT.

This clonotype was seen more than once but under ten times. The chain links TRBV27 to TRBJ1-5; the D gene is possibly TRBD1 (5 bases). The CDR3 spans 15 residues. Trimming stripped 3 bases from V and 9 bases from J, with 18 bases between. CDR1 is MNHEY and CDR2 is SMNVEV in the germline V gene (reference sequence). The CDR3 region is CASSLSGTGVGPQHF. The CDR3 DNA reads TGTGCCAGCAGTTTGTCCGGGACCGGGGTCGGGCCCCAGCATTTT.

In this sample, this clonotype turned up a few times. The chain combines TRBV7-6 with TRBJ1-1; D might be TRBD1 (5 bases). Trimming cost V 5 bases and J 3 bases, with 13 bases left between them. Germline CDR1 is SGHVS and CDR2 is FNYEAQ. CDR3 length: 14 amino acids. For the CDR3, the DNA is TGTGCCAGCAGCCTTAGGGGATGGGACACTGAAGCTTTCTTT. It yields the protein CASSLRGWDTEAFF.

The chain uses TRBV6-2 or TRBV6-3 and TRBJ1-1, with unresolved D. Trimming pared 4 bases from V and 6 bases from J, leaving 21 bases between. This CDR3 has 16 amino acids. Germline V CDR1 and CDR2: MNHEY, SVGEGT. The CDR3 reads CASSSRSSPGRAEAFF. The CDR3 DNA is TGTGCCAGCAGTTCCAGGTCCAGCCCTGGTCGGGCTGAAGCTTTCTTT.

The CDR3 protein is CASSPVVDRDDGELFF. DNA of the CDR3: TGTGCCAGCAGCCCGGTAGTGGACAGGGACGACGGGGAGCTGTTTTTT. The chain employs TRBV11-2 and TRBJ2-2, with 8 bases fitting TRBD1. The germline gives CDR1 SGHAT, CDR2 FQNNGV. This CDR3 comprises 16 residues. The junction had 12 bases not matched to a gene; V was cut back by 5 bases and J by 7 bases.

CDR3 residues: CSAHTPVDQGGTQYF. Written as DNA, the CDR3 is TGCAGTGCCCACACCCCGGTCGATCAGGGGGGGACCCAGTACTTC. The rearrangement links TRBV20-1 to TRBJ2-5, with D possibly TRBD1 on 7 matching bases. The germline CDR1 and CDR2 sequences are DFQATT and SNEGSKA (reference sequence). V was trimmed by 6 bases and J by 7 bases, leaving 24 bases between them. The CDR3 sequence is 15 residues long.

This clonotype appeared a few times. The rearrangement uses TRBV6-1 and TRBJ1-2; 8 bases map to TRBD1. V was clipped by 3 bases and J by 7 bases; unmatched bases: 7. This CDR3 is 14 amino acids long. Germline loops: CDR1 MNHNS, CDR2 SASEGT. The CDR3 loop is CASSERDRGGGYTF. Written as DNA, the CDR3 is TGTGCCAGCAGTGAGCGAGACAGGGGAGGTGGCTACACCTTC.

The chain carries TRBV7-2 and TRBJ1-2; unclear D gene. Between the trimmed V and J ends, which lost 5 bases and 7 bases, there was a span of 11 bases. CDR3 length equals 12 residues. Germline V lookup: CDR1 SGHTA, CDR2 FQGNSA. The CDR3 loop reads CASSLPPSGYTF. The CDR3 DNA reads as TGTGCCAGCAGCCTCCCTCCGAGTGGCTACACCTTC. The entire variable domain, with the rest obtained from reference TRBV7-2 and TRBJ1-2, is as follows: GAGVSQSPSNKVTEKGKDVELRCDPISGHTALYWYRQSLGQGLEFLIYFQGNSAPDKSGLPSDRFSAERTGGSVSTLTIQRTQQEDSAVYLCASSLPPSGYTFGSGTRLTVV.

This chain links TRBV20-1 with TRBJ2-1; D unresolved. V was clipped by 3 bases and J by 8 bases, with 11 bases between them. Germline CDR1 is DFQATT and CDR2 is SNEGSKA (reference sequence). The CDR3 is 12 amino acids. The CDR3 DNA reads TGCAGTGCTAGCCAACTTGTGGATGAGCAGTTCTTC. This encodes CSASQLVDEQFF.

The chain is built from TRBV10-3 and TRBJ1-6, with TRBD1 matching over 8 bases. V lost 0 bases to trimming and J lost 6 bases; unmatched junction nucleotides: 1. The CDR3 has 15 amino acids. CDR1 is ENHRY and CDR2 is SYGVKD in the germline V gene. Written as DNA, the CDR3 is TGTGCCATCAGTGAGTCAGGACAGGGTAATTCACCCCTCCACTTT. It codes for CAISESGQGNSPLHF.

Here the CDR3 DNA reads TGTGCCAGCAGCCCTCGCTACCCCCAAGAGACCCAGTACTTC. Its translation is CASSPRYPQETQYF. The chain employs TRBV6-1 and TRBJ2-5; D is undetermined. Deletions cut 6 bases from V and 1 base from J, with 12 bases between. CDR3 length equals 14 residues. The germline CDR1 and CDR2 sequences are MNHNS and SASEGT.

The chain employs TRBV9 and TRBJ1-1; TRBD1 aligns across 8 bases. The germline CDR1 and CDR2 sequences are SGDLS and YYNGEE. This CDR3 has 15 residues. The trim removed 6 bases at V and 4 bases at J, leaving 11 bases unmatched. In DNA, the CDR3 is TGTGCCAGCACCTCATCTAACACAGGGGGCACTGAAGCTTTCTTT. Translating gives CASTSSNTGGTEAFF.

This rearrangement joins TRBV7-2 to TRBJ1-3, with D hard to call. Trimming took off 1 base at V and 5 bases at J, with 9 bases between the two ends. The germline CDR1 and CDR2 sequences are SGHTA and FQGNSA. The CDR3 is 14 residues long. Here the CDR3 reads CASSLEARRNTIYF. CDR3 sequence (DNA): TGTGCCAGCAGCTTAGAGGCCAGGAGAAACACCATATATTTT.

The chain employs TRBV11-3 and TRBJ1-5; D is unresolved. Trimming took off 1 base at V and 5 bases at J, with 6 bases between the two ends. CDR3 length: 13 residues. Per germline, CDR1 SGHNT and CDR2 YENEEA. The CDR3 DNA is TGTGCCAGCAGCTTAGGCCCCGATCAGCCCCAGCATTTT. Its protein is CASSLGPDQPQHF.

The chain joins TRBV7-9 to TRBJ1-1; D is unclear. With 8 bases removed from V and 8 bases from J, the gap between germline ends came to 18 bases. The CDR3 is 13 amino acids. Per the germline V gene, CDR1 is SEHNR and CDR2 is FQNEAQ (reference sequence). CDR3 loop: CASGRNTLGEAFF. The CDR3 bases are TGTGCCAGCGGGCGTAACACTCTCGGAGAAGCTTTCTTT.